The 5 T cell receptor beta chains in this list originate from one sample, sequenced in a study of blood T cell repertoires in COVID-19. The assay was immunoSEQ multiplex PCR, and TCRdb's table has in-frame clones only and misses some. Here the sample spans some 220,000 clones, about 81% being singletons. Source material: peripheral blood. The receptors here all came from a woman aged 70 to 79 with COVID-19, enrolled during active disease.

V is TRBV6-2 or TRBV6-3 and J is TRBJ2-7, with D perhaps matching TRBD1 (6 bases). CDR3 size: 16 residues. Trimming stripped 5 bases from V and 2 bases from J, with 19 bases between. CDR1 is MNHEY and CDR2 is SVGEGT in the germline V gene. CDR3 DNA sequence: TGTGCCAGCAGTCCACCTTCCGGGACACCTCCCTACGAGCAGTACTTC. It specifies CASSPPSGTPPYEQYF.

The genes are TRBV6-2 or TRBV6-3 and TRBJ1-2, with 7 bases identical to TRBD1. From germline, CDR1 is MNHEY and CDR2 SVGEGT. CDR3 size: 12 residues. V shed 5 bases, J shed 7 bases, and the junction held 4 bases outside the gene matches. The DNA for the CDR3 is TGTGCCAGCAGTCGAGACAGGGTTGGCTACACCTTC. Translated, it gives CASSRDRVGYTF.

V usage is TRBV14 and J usage is TRBJ2-3; possibly TRBD2 for D (5 bases). V lost 4 bases to trimming and J lost 3 bases, with 17 bases between them. The germline gives CDR1 SGHDN, CDR2 FVKESK. CDR3 length equals 16 residues. Here the CDR3 reads CASSPIGVGSTDTQYF. CDR3 nucleotide sequence: TGTGCCAGCAGCCCAATCGGTGTGGGGAGTACAGATACGCAGTATTTT.

The rearrangement links TRBV30 to TRBJ1-1; no firm D call. CDR3 length: 14 residues. Trimming stripped 3 bases from V and 8 bases from J, with 19 bases between. Per germline, CDR1 GTSNPN and CDR2 SVGIG (reference sequence). Here the CDR3 DNA reads TGTGCCTGGAGGAGGGCGGGGATACTCGGAGAAGCTTTCTTT. This codes for CAWRRAGILGEAFF.

The CDR3: CASSPNEDRLYF. DNA for the CDR3: TGTGCCAGCAGTCCAAACGAGGATAGGTTGTATTTT. V gene TRBV6-5 combines with J gene TRBJ2-3; D is uncertain. Trimming took off 5 bases at V and 14 bases at J, with 17 bases between the two ends. The CDR3 is made up of 12 amino acids. Germline V gives CDR1 MNHEY, CDR2 SVGAGI.